A single sample gave rise to the 32 T cell receptor beta chains below, sequenced in a study of regulatory T cells in long-lasting Graves disease. TCR beta libraries were built with iRepertoire HTBI primers and Arm-PCR of CDR3 regions. TCRdb reanalysed the multiplex PCR reads using MiXCR and keeps one entry per CDR3 protein. The sample carries about 440,000 distinct CDR3 sequences, about 15% recorded once. Time point noted: newly diagnosed GD, antithyroid drugs for less than 3 months. PBMC-derived RNA was used for the TCR library. These data are also associated with another study on T cells in Graves' hyperthyroidism and ophthalmopathy.

This specimen was peripheral blood mononuclear cells (PBMCs), taken at new diagnosis, from a patient treated with antithyroid drugs. The receptors stem from a woman aged 18-29 years with Graves disease.

This clonotype was counted at least ten times. The gene calls are TRBV5-1 and TRBJ2-4, with TRBD2 as a possible D gene (6 bases). The CDR3 is made up of 18 amino acids. Trimming removed 4 bases from V and 4 bases from J, with 24 bases in between. The V gene's germline CDR1 is SGHRS and CDR2 YFSETQ. This CDR3 reads CASSLGLAPSFGKNIQYF. CDR3 sequence (DNA): TGCGCCAGCAGCCTAGGGCTAGCGCCCTCCTTCGGGAAAAACATTCAGTACTTC.

In its sample, this clonotype was seen many times. This chain uses TRBV6-1 with TRBJ1-5, with 10 bases identical to TRBD1. Germline-derived CDR1 and CDR2 are MNHNS and SASEGT. The CDR3 has 15 amino acids. V was clipped by 5 bases and J by 5 bases; unmatched bases: 6. DNA for the CDR3: TGTGCCAGCAGTAGGACAGGGGGGGAAGATCAGCCCCAGCATTTT. Residues: CASSRTGGEDQPQHF.

The J gene is TRBJ2-2, the V gene TRBV11-3, with 10 bases aligning to TRBD1. This CDR3 has 16 amino acids. In germline, CDR1 is SGHNT, CDR2 YENEEA. Losses at the gene ends were 5 bases for V and 7 bases for J; bases not matched to a gene: 10. In DNA form, the CDR3 reads TGTGCCAGCAGCCCCGGGACAGGGGTACGGGGCGGGGAGCTGTTTTTT. Encoded protein: CASSPGTGVRGGELFF.

As for this clonotype: This may stem from a read error, because a much larger clone lies one nucleotide away. This chain joins TRBV20-1 and TRBJ1-5, with unresolved D. This CDR3 contains 14 residues. Germline loops: CDR1 DFQATT, CDR2 SNEGSKA (reference sequence). The DNA of the CDR3 is TGCAGTGCTATGCTACAGAATAGCAATCAGTCCCAGCATTTT. It yields the protein CSAMLQNSNQSQHF.

On this clonotype: A much bigger clone sits one base away, suggesting this may be a read error. The chain carries TRBV7-2 and TRBJ2-2; D may be TRBD1 (5 bases). CDR3 length equals 16 residues. Germline V gives CDR1 SGHTA, CDR2 FQGNSA. V dropped 4 bases and J dropped 0 bases, with 12 bases sitting between them. CDR3 coding DNA: TGTGCCAGCAGCTACCAGGGCCCCTCGAACACCGGGGAGCTGTTTTTT. It specifies CASSYQGPSNTGELFF.

This clonotype was detected only a few times. The chain recombines TRBV28 with TRBJ2-2; D unclear. Trimming removed 3 bases at V and 9 bases at J, with 8 bases between. Germline V gene sequence: CDR1 MDHEN, CDR2 SYDVKM. This CDR3 contains 12 residues. CDR3 residues: CASSFLVRELFF. In DNA form, the CDR3 reads TGTGCCAGCAGTTTTCTGGTCAGGGAGCTGTTTTTT.

This clonotype was counted many times. J is TRBJ2-3 and V is TRBV20-1, with 14 nucleotides matching TRBD2. The germline CDR1 and CDR2 sequences are DFQATT and SNEGSKA (reference sequence). The J segment lost 1 base and the V segment lost 3 bases, leaving 0 bases of the junction unmatched. CDR3 size: 15 residues. CDR3 DNA: TGCAGTGCTAGGGGACTAGCGGGAGGCACAGATACGCAGTATTTT. It is translated as CSARGLAGGTDTQYF.

The chain uses TRBV13 and TRBJ2-7, with 14 bases aligning to TRBD2. Germline V CDR1 and CDR2: PRHDT, FYEKMQ (reference sequence). With V trimmed by 1 base and J by 4 bases, 9 bases remained unmatched. There are 18 residues in the CDR3. The CDR3: CASSLVRLAGGPFYEQYF. CDR3 sequence (DNA): TGTGCCAGCAGCTTAGTGAGACTAGCGGGAGGGCCATTTTACGAGCAGTACTTC.

Note on this clonotype: The junction departs from the called germline gene at one end, perhaps through a read error. The chain joins TRBV5-1 to TRBJ2-7; the D gene is possibly TRBD1 (6 bases). The CDR3 extends over 14 amino acids. Germline V gene lookup returns CDR1 SGHRS and CDR2 YFSETQ. CDR3 in amino acids: CASSLGGPSDEQYF. The CDR3 coding sequence is TGCGCCAGCAGCTTGGGGGGGCCCTCCGACGAGCAGTACTTC.

The sample holds a few counts of this clonotype. The rearrangement joins TRBV6-5 to TRBJ2-2; 7 nucleotides agree with TRBD2. CDR1 is MNHEY, CDR2 SVGAGI, per germline. The CDR3 spans 15 residues. The trim removed 3 bases at V and 9 bases at J, leaving 10 bases unmatched. This CDR3 is CASSYPNAGVWELFF. The CDR3 DNA reads as TGTGCCAGCAGTTATCCCAACGCGGGAGTGTGGGAGCTGTTTTTT.

The chain couples TRBV29-1 to TRBJ2-3; 10 nucleotides agree with TRBD2. With 3 bases clipped from V and 7 bases from J, the junction kept 10 bases outside the gene matches. This CDR3 has 15 residues. Germline CDR1 reads SQVTM; CDR2 reads ANQGSEA. CDR3 coding DNA: TGCAGCGTTGAGATGGCTAGCGGGAGAGGCTATACGCAGTATTTT. This gives the protein CSVEMASGRGYTQYF.

This clonotype was counted only a few times. The V gene is TRBV18, the J gene TRBJ2-4; TRBD1 matches 7 bases. Losses at the gene ends were 2 bases for V and 0 bases for J; bases not matched to a gene: 7. The CDR3 sequence is 17 residues long. Germline loops: CDR1 KGHSH, CDR2 LQKENI. The CDR3 coding sequence is TGTGCCAGCTCACCAAGAACAGGGGAGCTAGCCAAAAACATTCAGTACTTC. This codes for CASSPRTGELAKNIQYF.

Points on this clonotype: This clone may be a read error of a much larger clone one base away. V is TRBV2 and J is TRBJ2-2; D is perhaps TRBD2 (6 bases). Germline-derived CDR1 and CDR2 are SNHLY and FYNNEI. The CDR3 is made up of 10 amino acids. CDR3 amino acids: CASSAGGLFF. The CDR3 DNA reads TGTGCCAGCAGTGCCGGGGGGCTGTTTTTT.

Many counts were recorded for this clonotype. The V and J genes are TRBV2 and TRBJ1-4; TRBD1 matches at 7 bases. The ends lost 6 bases at V and 7 bases at J; junction bases unmatched: 5. The germline CDR1 and CDR2 sequences are SNHLY and FYNNEI. The CDR3 extends over 13 amino acids. Here the CDR3 reads CASSPTGFEKLFF. The CDR3 region has the DNA TGTGCCAGCAGCCCGACAGGGTTTGAAAAACTGTTTTTT.

This clonotype was counted ten times or more. The chain carries TRBV18 and TRBJ2-3, with D hard to call. Trimming left V 0 bases short and J 4 bases short, with 8 bases between. CDR3 length equals 14 residues. Germline values: CDR1 KGHSH, CDR2 LQKENI. The CDR3 nucleotides are TGTGCCAGCTCACCACCTAGTCGCGCAGATACGCAGTATTTT. It translates to CASSPPSRADTQYF. Filled out from reference TRBV18 and TRBJ2-3, the complete variable domain reads NAGVMQNPRHLVRRRGQEARLRCSPMKGHSHVYWYRQLPEEGLKFMVYLQKENIIDESGMPKERFSAEFPKEGPSILRIQQVVRGDSAAYFCASSPPSRADTQYFGPGTRLTVL.

This clonotype was recorded at least ten times. The rearrangement uses TRBV2 and TRBJ2-7; tentatively, D is TRBD2 (6 bases). The CDR3 sequence is 13 residues long. In germline, CDR1 is SNHLY, CDR2 FYNNEI. V was cut by 7 bases and J by 3 bases, with 13 bases left in between. CDR3 sequence (DNA): TGTGCCAGCAAGGAGCGGGTGGTCTACGAGCAGTACTTC. Translated: CASKERVVYEQYF.

This clonotype was recorded a few times. This sequence joins TRBV28 and TRBJ1-5; D remains unclear. This CDR3 has 15 residues. Germline V CDR1 and CDR2: MDHEN, SYDVKM. V was clipped by 3 bases and J by 0 bases, with 9 bases between them. CDR3: CASSFGGFSNQPQHF. CDR3 sequence (DNA): TGTGCCAGCAGTTTCGGAGGTTTTAGCAATCAGCCCCAGCATTTT.

This clonotype has a count of ten or more. J is TRBJ1-5 and V is TRBV20-1; 9 bases are shared with TRBD1. Germline CDR1 DFQATT, CDR2 SNEGSKA (reference sequence). Trimming at V came to 4 bases and at J to 6 bases, leaving 4 bases not matched to a gene. The CDR3 runs 13 residues. CDR3 DNA sequence: TGCAGTGCTACGGGACAGGGACGTCAGCCCCAGCATTTT. Amino acids: CSATGQGRQPQHF.

In this sample, this clonotype turned up many times. This CDR3 is CASSWTGDEQYF. CDR3 nucleotide sequence: TGTGCCAGCAGCTGGACAGGGGACGAGCAGTACTTC. The chain uses TRBV7-9 and TRBJ2-7, with 9 bases identical to TRBD1. The length of the CDR3 is 12 residues. Per germline, CDR1 SEHNR and CDR2 FQNEAQ (reference sequence). With V trimmed by 4 bases and J by 5 bases, 0 bases remained unmatched.

This clonotype was counted only a few times. The genes are TRBV5-1 and TRBJ1-2, with D possibly TRBD1 on 6 matching bases. V lost 0 bases, J lost 4 bases, and 19 bases lay in between. Germline CDR1 and CDR2: SGHRS and YFSETQ. The CDR3 sequence is 17 residues long. The CDR3 sequence: CASSLVGGELLSYGYTF. DNA for the CDR3: TGCGCCAGCAGCTTGGTTGGGGGCGAGCTTTTGTCCTATGGCTACACCTTC.

This clonotype was counted ten times or more. The rearrangement links TRBV7-2 to TRBJ2-7, with TRBD1 as a possible D gene (6 bases). Per the germline V gene, CDR1 is SGHTA and CDR2 is FQGNSA. The CDR3 is made up of 15 amino acids. The V gene lost 1 base and the J gene lost 3 bases, with 13 bases spanning the gap. CDR3 sequence reads: CASSLGLGAGYEQYF. As DNA, the CDR3 is TGTGCCAGCAGCTTAGGTCTGGGGGCCGGCTACGAGCAGTACTTC.

This clonotype was seen repeatedly, ten times or more. The rearrangement joins TRBV6-1 to TRBJ2-5; 10 positions agree with TRBD2. Germline V gene sequence: CDR1 MNHNS, CDR2 SASEGT. The length of the CDR3 is 16 residues. V dropped 2 bases and J dropped 4; count of bases not matched to a gene: 7. CDR3 residues: CASSELRLAGAETQYF. The CDR3 DNA reads as TGTGCCAGCAGTGAACTAAGACTAGCGGGCGCAGAGACCCAGTACTTC.

The chain links TRBV7-6 to TRBJ2-5, with TRBD2 identical over 13 bases. Unmatched junction bases numbered 9, after V lost 1 base and J lost 7 bases. The CDR3 sequence is 17 residues long. The V gene's germline CDR1 is SGHVS and CDR2 FNYEAQ. The CDR3 loop reads CASSLGDSTSGRLTQYF. The CDR3 bases are TGTGCCAGCAGCTTAGGAGACTCGACTAGCGGGAGGTTGACCCAGTACTTC.

This clonotype was seen at least ten times. The chain couples TRBV28 to TRBJ1-6; D not resolved. Between the trimmed V and J ends, which lost 2 bases and 7 bases, there was a span of 3 bases. This CDR3 comprises 12 residues. Per germline, CDR1 MDHEN and CDR2 SYDVKM. CDR3 sequence: CASSLQNSPLHF. The DNA of the CDR3 is TGTGCCAGCAGTTTACAAAATTCACCCCTCCACTTT.

This clonotype has at least ten counts. The V call is TRBV18, the J call TRBJ2-1; 8 positions match TRBD2. The J segment lost 0 bases and the V segment lost 2 bases, leaving 3 bases of the junction unmatched. CDR1 is KGHSH, CDR2 LQKENI, per germline. This CDR3 comprises 16 residues. CDR3 sequence (DNA): TGTGCCAGCTCACCAGGAAGCGGGAGCTCCTACAATGAGCAGTTCTTC. Its protein is CASSPGSGSSYNEQFF.

This clonotype was found many times. The rearrangement uses TRBV28 and TRBJ2-1; D is tentatively TRBD1 or TRBD2 (6 bases each). Trimming cost V 3 bases and J 8 bases, with 29 bases left between them. CDR1 MDHEN and CDR2 SYDVKM come from the germline V gene. CDR3 length equals 19 residues. The CDR3 reads CASSFFLKGRDKVLHEQFF. In DNA, the CDR3 is TGTGCCAGCAGTTTTTTTTTAAAAGGGCGGGACAAGGTTCTCCATGAGCAGTTCTTC.

This clonotype came up many times. This chain links TRBV12-3 or TRBV12-4 with TRBJ2-7, with D possibly matching TRBD1 (5 bases). The CDR3 contains 14 residues. V was trimmed by 2 bases and J by 7 bases, leaving 15 bases between them. The CDR3 sequence is CASSLRQGLREQYF. CDR3 sequence (DNA): TGTGCCAGCAGTTTACGGCAGGGTTTGCGAGAGCAGTACTTC.

This clonotype was counted only a few times. The chain links TRBV30 to TRBJ1-2; D is uncertain. Trimming took 2 bases from V and 4 from J, leaving 14 bases between them. Germline CDR1 GTSNPN, CDR2 SVGIG (reference sequence). The CDR3 spans 14 residues. This chain's CDR3 is CAWSSNALFYGYTF. CDR3 sequence (DNA): TGTGCCTGGAGTTCTAACGCCCTCTTCTATGGCTACACCTTC. The whole variable domain, filled in from reference TRBV30 and TRBJ1-2, reads SQTIHQWPATLVQPVGSPLSLECTVEGTSNPNLYWYRQAAGRGLQLLFYSVGIGQISSEVPQNLSASRPQDRQFILSSKKLLLSDSGFYLCAWSSNALFYGYTFGSGTRLTVV.

As to this clonotype: A much larger clone is a single base away; this may be a read error. V and J are TRBV18 and TRBJ1-5, with D hard to call. The CDR3 has 15 residues. Germline loops: CDR1 KGHSH, CDR2 LQKENI. Trimming took off 6 bases at V and 2 bases at J, with 14 bases between the two ends. This chain's CDR3 is CASSIGPAGNQPQHF. In DNA, the CDR3 is TGTGCCAGCTCTATAGGTCCGGCGGGCAATCAGCCCCAGCATTTT.

This clonotype was observed many times. CDR3 nucleotides: TGTGCCTGGAGTAGAACAGGGGGGCAGCACTATGGCTACACCTTC. Translation gives CAWSRTGGQHYGYTF. V is TRBV30 and J is TRBJ1-2, with 8 bases identical to TRBD1. This CDR3 is 15 amino acids long. Germline CDR1 is GTSNPN and CDR2 is SVGIG (reference sequence). The junction had 8 bases not matched to a gene; V was cut back by 2 bases and J by 3 bases.

In this sample, this clonotype turned up many times. V and J are TRBV11-2 and TRBJ2-5; D gene unclear. Trimming took 1 base from V and 5 from J, leaving 8 bases between them. Per the germline V gene, CDR1 is SGHAT and CDR2 is FQNNGV. This CDR3 contains 13 residues. The CDR3 region has the DNA TGTGCCAGCAGCTTAGGAGGCCATGAGACCCAGTACTTC. Translation gives CASSLGGHETQYF. The full variable domain, rest sourced from reference TRBV11-2 and TRBJ2-5, is EAGVAQSPRYKIIEKRQSVAFWCNPISGHATLYWYQQILGQGPKLLIQFQNNGVVDDSQLPKDRFSAERLKGVDSTLKIQPAKLEDSAVYLCASSLGGHETQYFGPGTRLLVL.

In this sample, this clonotype turned up many times. The V call is TRBV7-2, the J call TRBJ2-2; unclear D gene. This CDR3 contains 14 residues. The germline gives CDR1 SGHTA, CDR2 FQGNSA. V was clipped by 1 base and J by 4 bases, with 7 bases between them. CDR3 bases: TGTGCCAGCAGCTTAGGGGTGGTCACCGGGGAGCTGTTTTTT. Amino acids: CASSLGVVTGELFF. Combining the CDR3 with reference TRBV7-2 and TRBJ2-2 gives the whole variable domain GAGVSQSPSNKVTEKGKDVELRCDPISGHTALYWYRQSLGQGLEFLIYFQGNSAPDKSGLPSDRFSAERTGGSVSTLTIQRTQQEDSAVYLCASSLGVVTGELFFGEGSRLTVL.